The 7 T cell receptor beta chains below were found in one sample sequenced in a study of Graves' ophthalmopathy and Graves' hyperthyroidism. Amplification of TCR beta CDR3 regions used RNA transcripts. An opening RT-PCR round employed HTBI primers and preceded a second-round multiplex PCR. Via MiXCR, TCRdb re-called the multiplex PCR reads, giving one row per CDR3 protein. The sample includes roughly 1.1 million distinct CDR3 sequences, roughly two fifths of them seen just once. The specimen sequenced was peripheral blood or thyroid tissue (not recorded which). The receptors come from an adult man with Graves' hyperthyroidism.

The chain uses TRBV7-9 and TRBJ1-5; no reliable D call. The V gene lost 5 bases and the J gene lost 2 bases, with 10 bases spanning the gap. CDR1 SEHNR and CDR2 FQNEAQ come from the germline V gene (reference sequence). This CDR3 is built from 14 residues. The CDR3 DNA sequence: TGTGCCAGCAGCCAGGACGCGTGCAATCAGCCCCAGCATTTT. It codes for CASSQDACNQPQHF.

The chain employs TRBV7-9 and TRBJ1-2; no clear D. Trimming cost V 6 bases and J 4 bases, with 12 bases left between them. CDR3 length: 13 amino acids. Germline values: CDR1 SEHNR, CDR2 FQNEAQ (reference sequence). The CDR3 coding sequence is TGTGCCAGCAGTCTACGGCTAGGCTATGGCTACACCTTC. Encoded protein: CASSLRLGYGYTF.

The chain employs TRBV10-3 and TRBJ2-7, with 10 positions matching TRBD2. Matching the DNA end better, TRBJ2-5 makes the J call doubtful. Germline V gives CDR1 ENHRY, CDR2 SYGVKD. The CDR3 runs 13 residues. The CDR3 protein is CAILAGVGETQYF. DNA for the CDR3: TGTGCCATTCTAGCGGGAGTAGGAGAGACCCAGTACTTC.

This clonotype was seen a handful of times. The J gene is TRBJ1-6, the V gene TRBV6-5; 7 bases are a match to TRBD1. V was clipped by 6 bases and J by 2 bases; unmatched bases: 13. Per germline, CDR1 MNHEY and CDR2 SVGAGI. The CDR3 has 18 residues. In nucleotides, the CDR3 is TGTGCCAGCAGCCACGGGACAGTTCAAGGCCCCTATAATTCACCCCTCCACTTT. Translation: CASSHGTVQGPYNSPLHF.

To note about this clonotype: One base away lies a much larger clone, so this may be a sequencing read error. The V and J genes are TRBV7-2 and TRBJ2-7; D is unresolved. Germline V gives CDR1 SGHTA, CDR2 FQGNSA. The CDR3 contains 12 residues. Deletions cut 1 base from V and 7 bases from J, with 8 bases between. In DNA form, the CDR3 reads TGTGCCAGCAGCTTAGATTTGGCAGAGCAGTACTTC. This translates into CASSLDLAEQYF.

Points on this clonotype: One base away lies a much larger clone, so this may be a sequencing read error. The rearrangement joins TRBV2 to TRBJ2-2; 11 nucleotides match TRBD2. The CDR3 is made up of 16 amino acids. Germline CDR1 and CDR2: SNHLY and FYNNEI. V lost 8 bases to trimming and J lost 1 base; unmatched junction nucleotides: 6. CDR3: CASGRLAGKNTGELFF. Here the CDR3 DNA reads TGTGCCAGCGGAAGACTAGCGGGGAAGAACACCGGGGAGCTGTTTTTT.

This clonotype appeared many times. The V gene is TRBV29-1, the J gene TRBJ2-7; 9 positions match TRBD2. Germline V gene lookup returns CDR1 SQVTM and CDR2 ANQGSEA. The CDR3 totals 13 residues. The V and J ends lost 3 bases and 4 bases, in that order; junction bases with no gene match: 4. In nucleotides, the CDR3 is TGCAGCGTTGAGTCTAGCGGGATGTACGAGCAGTACTTC. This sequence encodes CSVESSGMYEQYF.